What follows are 24 T cell receptor beta chains derived from one specimen sequenced in a study of blood T cell repertoires in COVID-19. Libraries were prepared by immunoSEQ multiplex PCR; TCRdb keeps only in-frame clonotypes and omits some of them. The sample shows just over 50,000 clones, 65% to 90% of them seen only once. What was sequenced was peripheral blood. The receptors here all came from a man between 65 and 85 years old with acute or convalescent COVID-19.

This clone was detected once. This chain uses TRBV18 with TRBJ1-1; 10 bases match TRBD1. This CDR3 comprises 17 residues. CDR1 is KGHSH and CDR2 is LQKENI in the germline V gene. V trimming: 6 bases; J trimming: 1 base; junction bases outside the gene matches: 11. For the CDR3, the DNA is TGTGCCAGCTCGCCAATTCCGGGACAGGGGAGGAACACTGAAGCTTTCTTT. Protein: CASSPIPGQGRNTEAFF.

This chain uses TRBV12-3 or TRBV12-4 with TRBJ1-1, with unresolved D. The ends were cut back, 8 bases at V and 6 bases at J, with 16 bases in the middle. This CDR3 is 13 amino acids long. CDR3 in DNA: TGTGCCAGCTGCCCCCGGGTTCCCGCTGAAGCTTTCTTT. It is translated as CASCPRVPAEAFF.

In DNA form, the CDR3 reads TGCGCCAGCAGCCTAAGCGGGAGGGCAGATACGCAGTATTTT. As protein: CASSLSGRADTQYF. J is TRBJ2-3 and V is TRBV4-3, with 10 bases aligning to TRBD2. V trimming: 4 bases; J trimming: 4 bases; junction bases outside the gene matches: 2. Germline V lookup: CDR1 LGHNA, CDR2 YSLEER. This CDR3 is built from 14 residues.

The count of this clone is one. The rearrangement links TRBV9 to TRBJ1-1; unclear D gene. The V end was cut by 3 bases, the J end by 6 bases, with 12 bases between. CDR1 and CDR2 (germline): SGDLS, YYNGEE. The CDR3 has 13 amino acids. The CDR3 nucleotides read TGTGCCAGCAGCGCCTCGATCGGGGCTGAAGCTTTCTTT. Translation gives CASSASIGAEAFF.

This chain links TRBV9 with TRBJ2-3; a weak D match, TRBD1 (5 bases). Per the germline V gene, CDR1 is SGDLS and CDR2 is YYNGEE. V gave up 4 bases and J gave up 4 bases, with 16 bases separating them. The CDR3 runs 15 residues. DNA of the CDR3: TGTGCCAGCAGCCCTCAGACAGCTACTTCAGATACGCAGTATTTT. As protein: CASSPQTATSDTQYF.

The chain recombines TRBV6-1 with TRBJ1-5; D is unresolved. V shed 2 bases and J shed 0 bases, with 17 bases lying between them. The CDR3 covers 18 residues. The germline CDR1 and CDR2 sequences are MNHNS and SASEGT. Written as DNA, the CDR3 is TGTGCCAGCAGTGAATTCCCCCCAGGCACGGCTAGCAATCAGCCCCAGCATTTT. Encoded protein: CASSEFPPGTASNQPQHF.

The gene calls are TRBV4-3 and TRBJ1-2; 8 bases fit TRBD1. This CDR3 comprises 16 residues. After removal of 8 bases from V and 2 bases from J, the junction contained 13 bases not matched to a gene. Per germline, CDR1 LGHNA and CDR2 YSLEER. CDR3 sequence (DNA): TGCGCCAGCCGGCAAGCCGGGCAGGGGGCGAACTATGGCTACACCTTC. Translation gives CASRQAGQGANYGYTF.

The chain couples TRBV18 to TRBJ2-2; D might be TRBD2 (6 bases). Per germline, CDR1 KGHSH and CDR2 LQKENI. The CDR3 consists of 14 residues. Trimming shortened V by 2 bases and J by 7 bases, and 11 bases separated the two germline ends. Here the CDR3 DNA reads TGTGCCAGCTCACCAAATGCGGGGAACGGGGAGCTGTTTTTT. It is translated as CASSPNAGNGELFF.

This chain joins TRBV5-1 and TRBJ1-3, with TRBD1 as a possible D gene (6 bases). The CDR3 extends over 17 amino acids. Germline-derived CDR1 and CDR2 are SGHRS and YFSETQ. V gave up 4 bases and J gave up 4 bases, with 21 bases separating them. CDR3 sequence: CASSPSSGGRRGNTIYF. The CDR3 coding sequence is TGCGCCAGCAGCCCCTCATCGGGGGGGCGCAGAGGAAACACCATATATTTT.

V usage is TRBV11-2 and J usage is TRBJ2-3; the D is unclear. The CDR3 loop spans 14 amino acids. V was clipped by 3 bases and J by 5 bases, with 12 bases between them. Germline V gives CDR1 SGHAT, CDR2 FQNNGV. DNA for the CDR3: TGTGCCAGCAGCTTGATCCCAAGGAGAGATACGCAGTATTTT. Translated: CASSLIPRRDTQYF.

The rearrangement uses TRBV5-4 and TRBJ2-5; 7 bases line up with TRBD1. The germline gives CDR1 SGHNT, CDR2 YYREEE (reference sequence). J gave up 5 bases and V 4 bases, and 11 bases lay outside the gene matches. The CDR3 contains 15 residues. CDR3: CASSPRGGQRETQYF. In DNA, the CDR3 is TGTGCCAGCAGCCCCAGAGGGGGCCAGAGGGAGACCCAGTACTTC.

The chain recombines TRBV27 with TRBJ2-2, with TRBD1 identical over 7 bases. This CDR3 has 14 residues. With V trimmed by 6 bases and J by 1 base, 2 bases remained unmatched. Germline V gene data show CDR1 as MNHEY and CDR2 as SMNVEV (reference sequence). The CDR3 here is CASRRGRNTGELFF. CDR3 bases: TGTGCCAGCAGAAGGGGGCGGAACACCGGGGAGCTGTTTTTT.

This clone was recorded only once. The chain employs TRBV6-2 or TRBV6-3 and TRBJ2-3; 9 bases match TRBD2. J gave up 7 bases and V 0 bases, and 5 bases lay outside the gene matches. Germline CDR1 MNHEY, CDR2 SVGEGT. This CDR3 contains 15 residues. CDR3 in DNA: TGTGCCAGCAGTTACTCGGGCGGGGGGGCGTATACGCAGTATTTT. Encoded protein: CASSYSGGGAYTQYF.

This sequence joins TRBV7-2 and TRBJ2-2; tentative D call: TRBD1 (5 bases). Trimming removed 5 bases from V and 3 bases from J, with 13 bases in between. Germline CDR1 reads SGHTA; CDR2 reads FQGNSA. This CDR3 has 15 residues. The CDR3 sequence: CASSPYRRDTGELFF. DNA for the CDR3: TGTGCCAGCAGCCCTTACAGGAGAGACACCGGGGAGCTGTTTTTT.

This chain links TRBV5-4 with TRBJ2-1, with 11 positions matching TRBD2. Trimming cost V 4 bases and J 9 bases; bases outside gene matches: 15. This CDR3 is 17 amino acids long. Germline lookup yields CDR1 SGHNT and CDR2 YYREEE (reference sequence). Here the CDR3 DNA reads TGTGCCAGCAGCGGGGGTCTAGCGGGAGGTTTAGGAAGTGAGCAGTTCTTC. Residues: CASSGGLAGGLGSEQFF. Together with reference TRBV5-4 and TRBJ2-1, the CDR3 gives the full variable domain: ETGVTQSPTHLIKTRGQQVTLRCSSQSGHNTVSWYQQALGQGPQFIFQYYREEENGRGNFPPRFSGLQFPNYSSELNVNALELDDSALYLCASSGGLAGGLGSEQFFGPGTRLTVL.

This chain connects TRBV4-1 to TRBJ2-7; D is unclear. Germline CDR1 and CDR2: MGHRA and YSYEKL. The CDR3 runs to 13 residues. V shed 2 bases and J shed 4 bases, with 9 bases lying between them. CDR3 nucleotides: TGCGCCAGCAGCCAAAACCCCGAGTACGAGCAGTACGTC. This encodes CASSQNPEYEQYV.

The rearrangement uses TRBV29-1 and TRBJ1-2, with D maybe TRBD1 (5 bases). Trimming pared 4 bases from V and 4 bases from J, leaving 10 bases between. The CDR3 has 12 residues. The germline gives CDR1 SQVTM, CDR2 ANQGSEA. This chain's CDR3 is CSVGGESYGYTF. In DNA, the CDR3 is TGCAGCGTTGGGGGGGAAAGCTATGGCTACACCTTC. Full variable domain (missing parts from reference TRBV29-1 and TRBJ1-2): SAVISQKPSRDICQRGTSLTIQCQVDSQVTMMFWYRQQPGQSLTLIATANQGSEATYESGFVIDKFPISRPNLTFSTLTVSNMSPEDSSIYLCSVGGESYGYTFGSGTRLTVV.

J is TRBJ2-3 and V is TRBV28; D remains ambiguous. The CDR3 is 12 amino acids. The germline V gene has CDR1 MDHEN and CDR2 SYDVKM. With 5 bases removed from V and 2 bases from J, the gap between germline ends came to 5 bases. This CDR3 is CASSLYTDTQYF. DNA of the CDR3: TGTGCCAGCAGTCTCTACACAGATACGCAGTATTTT.

The chain combines TRBV27 with TRBJ1-6; a possible D gene is TRBD1 (5 bases). Germline V gives CDR1 MNHEY, CDR2 SMNVEV (reference sequence). Trimming removed 3 bases at V and 6 bases at J, with 9 bases between. This CDR3 has 14 residues. This CDR3 reads CASSFATVNSPLHF. In DNA form, the CDR3 reads TGTGCCAGCAGTTTTGCGACAGTTAATTCACCCCTCCACTTT.

The rearrangement uses TRBV5-5 and TRBJ2-7; D is possibly TRBD1 (6 bases). V lost 0 bases and J 4 bases, leaving 11 bases between the germline ends. Germline lookup yields CDR1 SGHKS and CDR2 YYEKEE (reference sequence). The CDR3 is made up of 14 amino acids. CDR3 sequence reads: CASSLVAGEYEQYF. DNA for the CDR3: TGTGCCAGCAGCTTGGTGGCAGGGGAATACGAGCAGTACTTC.

This chain joins TRBV13 and TRBJ2-2; TRBD2 matches 11 bases. The V gene's germline CDR1 is PRHDT and CDR2 FYEKMQ (reference sequence). With 5 bases clipped from V and 6 bases from J, the junction kept 8 bases outside the gene matches. The CDR3 runs to 16 residues. For the CDR3, the DNA is TGTGCCAGCAGCCCTAGCGGGGGGCCTTACCCCGGGGAGCTGTTTTTT. Translated, it gives CASSPSGGPYPGELFF.

The CDR3 loop reads CASSPRAGRGETQYF. CDR3 coding DNA: TGTGCCAGTAGTCCCCGGGCCGGTAGGGGGGAGACCCAGTACTTC. The J gene is TRBJ2-5, the V gene TRBV19, with a tentative D call TRBD1 (6 bases). V lost 5 bases and J lost 5, with 18 bases in between. This CDR3 spans 15 amino acids. The V gene's germline CDR1 is LNHDA and CDR2 SQIVND (reference sequence).

This chain connects TRBV5-1 to TRBJ2-2, with TRBD1 as a possible D gene (5 bases). The V gene lost 0 bases and the J gene lost 3 bases, with 15 bases spanning the gap. In germline, CDR1 is SGHRS, CDR2 YFSETQ. The CDR3 runs to 17 residues. For the CDR3, the DNA is TGCGCCAGCAGCTTGGGAGGCAGGGCGCCGGACACCGGGGAGCTGTTTTTT. Its protein product is CASSLGGRAPDTGELFF.

V gene TRBV6-6 combines with J gene TRBJ1-1; 8 bases match TRBD1. V trimming: 7 bases; J trimming: 2 bases; junction bases outside the gene matches: 9. There are 15 residues in the CDR3. CDR1 and CDR2 (germline): MNHNY, SVGAGI (reference sequence). The CDR3 spells CASTRTGRINTEAFF. In DNA, the CDR3 is TGTGCCAGCACCCGGACAGGGAGAATAAACACTGAAGCTTTCTTT.